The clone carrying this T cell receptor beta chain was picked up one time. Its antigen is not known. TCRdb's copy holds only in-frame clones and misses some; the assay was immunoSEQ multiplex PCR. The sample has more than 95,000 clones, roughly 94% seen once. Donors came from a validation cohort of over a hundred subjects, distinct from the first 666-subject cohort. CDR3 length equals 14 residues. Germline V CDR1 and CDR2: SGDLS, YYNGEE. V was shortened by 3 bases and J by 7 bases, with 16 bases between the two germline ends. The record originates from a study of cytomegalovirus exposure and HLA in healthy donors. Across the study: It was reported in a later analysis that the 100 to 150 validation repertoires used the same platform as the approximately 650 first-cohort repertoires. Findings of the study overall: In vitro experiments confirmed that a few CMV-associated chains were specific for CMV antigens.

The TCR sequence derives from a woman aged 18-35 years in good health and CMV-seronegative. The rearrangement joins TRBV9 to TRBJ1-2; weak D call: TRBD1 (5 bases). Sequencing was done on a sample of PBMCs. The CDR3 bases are TGTGCCAGCAGCGCTGGGAGGGGCTCGGGTGGCTACACCTTC. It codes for CASSAGRGSGGYTF.